Listed below are T cell receptor beta chains from one sample, sequenced in a study of blood T cell repertoires in COVID-19. Repertoires were generated with immunoSEQ multiplex PCR, while TCRdb's copy carries only in-frame clones and drops some. Of 90,000 or so clones listed, 55% to 80% are singletons. The sequenced sample consisted of peripheral blood. The receptors were sampled from an older woman in a cohort sampled during active or convalescent COVID-19. Each CDR3 is given with its conserved first and last residue. Fields, in order: V gene, J gene, clone size, CDR3 protein. Clone sizes are given selectively: once, few, many, or a class where the clone is expanded.

v_gene: TRBV5-1
j_gene: TRBJ1-2
abundance: NA
CDR3aa: CASSLVLGQTYGYTF

v_gene: TRBV11-2
j_gene: TRBJ2-1
abundance: few
CDR3aa: CASSMIQGVWNEQFF

v_gene: TRBV7-9
j_gene: TRBJ1-6
abundance: NA
CDR3aa: CASTKSGAGNSPLHF

v_gene: TRBV28
j_gene: TRBJ2-3
abundance: NA
CDR3aa: CASSSPSSRADTQYF

v_gene: TRBV5-1
j_gene: TRBJ1-2
abundance: NA
CDR3aa: CASSSQGVGSYGYTF

v_gene: TRBV7-9
j_gene: TRBJ2-5
abundance: NA
CDR3aa: CASSPRTGQETQYF

v_gene: TRBV7-6
j_gene: TRBJ2-7
abundance: NA
CDR3aa: CASSSWTDTASYEQYF

v_gene: TRBV6-6
j_gene: TRBJ2-7
abundance: NA
CDR3aa: CASSYVRRGGFEQYF

v_gene: TRBV5-1
j_gene: TRBJ2-7
abundance: few
CDR3aa: CASSLSGNSYEQYF

v_gene: TRBV4-2
j_gene: TRBJ2-7
abundance: many
CDR3aa: CASSEVTRAPYEQYF

v_gene: TRBV3-1/TRBV3-2
j_gene: TRBJ2-7
abundance: NA
CDR3aa: CASSESGGPREQYF

v_gene: TRBV3-1/TRBV3-2
j_gene: TRBJ1-4
abundance: once
CDR3aa: CASSLLGGIEKLFF

v_gene: TRBV6-5
j_gene: TRBJ1-2
abundance: many
CDR3aa: CASSRGGYGYTF

v_gene: TRBV4-3
j_gene: TRBJ2-7
abundance: once
CDR3aa: CASSQGFRDREIYYEQYF

v_gene: TRBV5-8
j_gene: TRBJ2-3
abundance: NA
CDR3aa: CASSFRTSGAPGADTQYF

v_gene: TRBV6-6
j_gene: TRBJ1-5
abundance: NA
CDR3aa: CASSYAGSQPQHF

v_gene: TRBV29-1
j_gene: TRBJ1-2
abundance: few
CDR3aa: CSVPKGAGGYTF

v_gene: TRBV28
j_gene: TRBJ2-1
abundance: many
CDR3aa: CASSLEVHNYNEQFF

v_gene: TRBV7-9
j_gene: TRBJ2-4
abundance: once
CDR3aa: CASSRPGQGKNIQYF

v_gene: TRBV2
j_gene: TRBJ1-6
abundance: once
CDR3aa: CASSEFLGQGPTYNSPLHF

v_gene: TRBV18
j_gene: TRBJ1-3
abundance: NA
CDR3aa: CASSPRGHEVGNTIYF

v_gene: TRBV7-6
j_gene: TRBJ2-7
abundance: few
CDR3aa: CASSPETGERGYEQYF

v_gene: TRBV3-1/TRBV3-2
j_gene: TRBJ1-1
abundance: NA
CDR3aa: CASSQGRTGEAFF

v_gene: TRBV19
j_gene: TRBJ2-7
abundance: NA
CDR3aa: CASSRLAGGMYEQYF

v_gene: TRBV9
j_gene: TRBJ2-2
abundance: NA
CDR3aa: CASRGQGARELFF

v_gene: TRBV2
j_gene: TRBJ2-1
abundance: NA
CDR3aa: CASSLLAGGSYNEQFF

v_gene: TRBV19
j_gene: TRBJ2-3
abundance: NA
CDR3aa: CASSPRWDTQYF

v_gene: TRBV18
j_gene: TRBJ1-5
abundance: NA
CDR3aa: CASSLGQGWDSGQPQHF

v_gene: TRBV5-6
j_gene: TRBJ1-5
abundance: NA
CDR3aa: CASSIRSQPQHF

v_gene: TRBV30
j_gene: TRBJ1-1
abundance: few
CDR3aa: CAWSGRGWQNTEAFF

v_gene: TRBV19
j_gene: TRBJ1-2
abundance: NA
CDR3aa: CASSLDRVAGYTF

v_gene: TRBV5-1
j_gene: TRBJ1-1
abundance: many
CDR3aa: CASSPRENTEAFF

v_gene: TRBV18
j_gene: TRBJ2-3
abundance: NA
CDR3aa: CASSPLRGGSTDTQYF

v_gene: TRBV4-1
j_gene: TRBJ2-7
abundance: NA
CDR3aa: CASSRTSGGAYEQYF

v_gene: TRBV19
j_gene: TRBJ1-3
abundance: once
CDR3aa: CASRPTGPSGNTIYF

v_gene: TRBV5-4
j_gene: TRBJ1-2
abundance: NA
CDR3aa: CASSLDGILGGGYTF